These 12 T cell receptor beta chains were all obtained from the same sample, sequenced in a study of resident and recirculating memory T cells in vitiligo. Clones were sequenced by immunoSEQ multiplex PCR, and TCRdb holds only the in-frame ones, with some missing. The sample records fewer than 85,000 clones, 90% to 95% being singletons. Sequenced: blood. These receptors were collected from a male donor with vitiligo.

Notes on this clone: The junction does not match germline at one end; this may be a read error. The V call is TRBV7-7, the J call TRBJ2-5; 7 bases map to TRBD2. CDR1 is SSHAT, CDR2 FNYEAQ, per germline (reference sequence). The CDR3 length is 16 residues. CDR3 sequence (DNA): TGTGCCAGCAACTTAGGGGTGGCGGGAGCGGGAGAGACCCAGTACTTC. Encoded protein: CASNLGVAGAGETQYF.

CDR3 DNA: TGCGCCAGCAGCCCCTCTGACCAGGTAGATACGCAGTATTTT. It encodes CASSPSDQVDTQYF. The rearrangement uses TRBV5-1 and TRBJ2-3; D unresolved. The CDR3 contains 14 residues. Germline values: CDR1 SGHRS, CDR2 YFSETQ. The V and J ends lost 4 bases and 5 bases respectively, with 14 bases between them.

The gene calls are TRBV28 and TRBJ1-1; possibly TRBD1 for D (5 bases). Trimming took off 5 bases at V and 7 bases at J, with 17 bases between the two ends. The CDR3 runs 14 residues. Per germline, CDR1 MDHEN and CDR2 SYDVKM. The chain's CDR3 is CASSQPSGVFEAFF. CDR3 DNA sequence: TGTGCCAGCAGTCAACCCTCGGGGGTATTTGAAGCTTTCTTT.

The chain combines TRBV10-3 with TRBJ2-2; 8 nucleotides agree with TRBD1. Trimming cost V 9 bases and J 4 bases; bases outside gene matches: 13. The CDR3 runs 16 residues. Germline CDR1 ENHRY, CDR2 SYGVKD. The CDR3 nucleotides read TGTGCCATAAGGACAGGGCCCAAATTTTCCACCGGGGAGCTGTTTTTT. Its translation is CAIRTGPKFSTGELFF.

This chain connects TRBV6-1 to TRBJ1-4; tentative D call: TRBD1 (5 bases). CDR3 size: 15 residues. V lost 9 bases and J 0 bases, leaving 14 bases between the germline ends. Germline V gene lookup returns CDR1 MNHNS and CDR2 SASEGT. The chain's CDR3 is CASQGGGTTNEKLFF. The CDR3, as DNA: TGTGCCAGTCAGGGAGGAGGGACAACTAATGAAAAACTGTTTTTT.

This clone was seen a handful of times. This sequence joins TRBV5-4 and TRBJ2-3; 10 nucleotides align to TRBD2. Germline V gene data show CDR1 as SGHNT and CDR2 as YYREEE (reference sequence). The length of the CDR3 is 15 residues. Trimming took 4 bases from V and 4 from J; bases not matched to a gene: 6. The CDR3 sequence: CASSLLAGVPDTQYF. The CDR3 nucleotides are TGTGCCAGCAGCCTCCTAGCGGGAGTCCCAGATACGCAGTATTTT.

The chain recombines TRBV19 with TRBJ2-3; 7 nucleotides align to TRBD2. This CDR3 spans 14 amino acids. V shed 9 bases, J shed 0 bases, and the junction held 6 bases outside the gene matches. Germline CDR1 LNHDA, CDR2 SQIVND (reference sequence). The CDR3 spells CASSGTISTDTQYF. The CDR3 coding sequence is TGTGCCAGCTCCGGGACTATCAGCACAGATACGCAGTATTTT.

The V and J genes are TRBV18 and TRBJ2-3, with TRBD2 matching 10 bases. CDR3 length: 16 amino acids. The V and J ends lost 3 bases and 1 base, in that order; junction bases with no gene match: 4. The V gene's germline CDR1 is KGHSH and CDR2 LQKENI. The CDR3, as DNA: TGTGCCAGCTCACCCCTAGCGGGAGCCCGCACAGATACGCAGTATTTT. This encodes CASSPLAGARTDTQYF.

The rearrangement joins TRBV15 to TRBJ2-1; 8 bases agree with TRBD2. The CDR3 is 17 residues long. V gave up 1 base and J gave up 0 bases; unmatched junction bases: 5. Germline V gene data show CDR1 as LNHNV and CDR2 as YYDKDF (reference sequence). CDR3 nucleotides: TGTGCCACCAGCAGAGGAAGCGGGAGAGACTCCTACAATGAGCAGTTCTTC. Protein sequence: CATSRGSGRDSYNEQFF.

The chain carries TRBV11-2 and TRBJ2-7; 9 bases line up with TRBD2. There are 15 residues in the CDR3. CDR1 and CDR2 (germline): SGHAT, FQNNGV. Losses at the gene ends were 2 bases for V and 2 bases for J; bases not matched to a gene: 4. CDR3 nucleotide sequence: TGTGCCAGCAGCTTAAAGCTAGCGGGGCCCTACGAGCAGTACTTC. This codes for CASSLKLAGPYEQYF.

This sequence joins TRBV5-1 and TRBJ1-6, with a possible D match to TRBD1 (5 bases). Trimming stripped 4 bases from V and 9 bases from J, with 14 bases between. CDR1 is SGHRS, CDR2 YFSETQ, per germline. The CDR3 length is 14 residues. The CDR3 bases are TGCGCCAGCAGCCCGACAGCGCGGGGTTCACCCCTCCACTTT. It is translated as CASSPTARGSPLHF.

This chain connects TRBV30 to TRBJ2-1; 8 bases match TRBD2. The germline gives CDR1 GTSNPN, CDR2 SVGIG (reference sequence). J was trimmed by 9 bases and V by 8 bases; bases with no gene match: 6. This CDR3 spans 11 amino acids. The CDR3 here is CAGREGVEQFF. Written as DNA, the CDR3 is TGTGCCGGCCGGGAGGGCGTTGAGCAGTTCTTC.